This record concerns one TCR beta chain sequence. The data were obtained in a study of Ad26.COV2.S vaccination and SARS-CoV-2 variants. Across the whole study: Intramuscular Ad26.COV2.S doses were given once or twice, 56 days apart.

This table comes from immunoSEQ multiplex PCR, and its TCRdb copy is limited to in-frame clones, with some not included. The sample shows 320,000 or so clones, about 90% of them seen only once. CDR1 and CDR2 (germline): MNHEY, SVGEGT. The CDR3 runs to 11 residues. The V end lost 5 bases, the J end lost 8 bases, and 7 bases lay between the germline ends. Treatment: roughly 20 received Ad26.COV2.S at low or high dose, single or two shots; roughly 5 received placebo; per-sample allocation not given. All samples were drawn on day 63, counting from the first vaccine or placebo injection. The material was peripheral blood, obtained in a trial of Ad26.COV2.S vaccine versus placebo. The TCR was taken from a person aged 18 to 59 who received the Ad26.COV2.S COVID-19 vaccine or a placebo. V is TRBV6-2 or TRBV6-3 and J is TRBJ2-1, with unresolved D. The CDR3 bases are TGTGCCAGCAGTCCCTCGGATGAGCAGTTCTTC. Protein sequence: CASSPSDEQFF.